The 22 T cell receptor beta chains in this list originate from one sample, sequenced in a study of blood T cell repertoires in COVID-19. TCRdb keeps only in-frame clones here, not all; method: immunoSEQ multiplex PCR. The sample records about 47,000 clones, around 90% being singletons. Material for sequencing was peripheral blood. These receptors originate from a man in his forties or fifties with active COVID-19.

The chain has TRBV10-3 and TRBJ2-1; 9 bases line up with TRBD2. CDR1 and CDR2 (germline): ENHRY, SYGVKD. The CDR3 is 15 amino acids. The ends lost 2 bases at V and 7 bases at J; junction bases unmatched: 6. The CDR3: CAISEPGLARNEQFF. In DNA form, the CDR3 reads TGTGCCATCAGTGAGCCAGGACTAGCGAGAAATGAGCAGTTCTTC.

J is TRBJ2-1 and V is TRBV29-1; 10 positions agree with TRBD1. Germline V gene lookup returns CDR1 SQVTM and CDR2 ANQGSEA. V trimming: 8 bases; J trimming: 8 bases; junction bases outside the gene matches: 6. The CDR3 is 12 amino acids. The CDR3: CSMDRGSDEQFF. The CDR3 DNA is TGCAGCATGGACAGGGGGTCGGATGAGCAGTTCTTC.

This clone is labeled medium-sized (0.01 to 0.1%). The chain combines TRBV7-3 with TRBJ2-7; TRBD1 matches 8 bases. The V segment lost 2 bases and the J segment 2 bases; nucleotides outside the gene matches: 5. CDR1 and CDR2 from the germline V gene are SGHTA and FQGTGA. This CDR3 has 15 amino acids. The CDR3 spells CASSLGAGGAYEQYF. The CDR3 DNA is TGTGCCAGCAGCTTAGGGGCAGGGGGCGCCTACGAGCAGTACTTC.

DNA of the CDR3: TGTGCCAGCAGCGGAGGGGGAGGGGGAGCTAACTATGGCTACACCTTC. Translation gives CASSGGGGGANYGYTF. The chain uses TRBV11-3 and TRBJ1-2, with D maybe TRBD1 (6 bases). This CDR3 comprises 16 residues. The V gene lost 5 bases and the J gene lost 0 bases, with 16 bases spanning the gap. Germline CDR1 and CDR2: SGHNT and YENEEA.

To note about this clone: The same CDR3 also results from other DNA sequences found in this sample. This chain uses TRBV21-1 with TRBJ2-7; the DNA was not used to check the table's D call, TRBD1. TRBV21-1 is a listed pseudogene. The CDR3 spans 13 residues. CDR3 nucleotides: TGTGCCAGCAGGGGACAGGGGGCTTACGAGCAGTACTTC. The encoded protein is CASRGQGAYEQYF.

The chain recombines TRBV6-5 with TRBJ2-1; 10 nucleotides agree with TRBD2. V was pared by 5 bases and J by 8 bases, with 9 bases of the junction left unmatched. Germline V gene sequence: CDR1 MNHEY, CDR2 SVGAGI. This CDR3 contains 15 residues. CDR3 sequence (DNA): TGTGCCAGCAGTCCCGGACTAGCGGCCCCCCATGAGCAGTTCTTC. It is translated as CASSPGLAAPHEQFF.

The rearrangement uses TRBV3-1 (or the pseudogene TRBV3-2) and TRBJ1-4; the D gene is possibly TRBD1 (5 bases). The V gene's germline CDR1 is LGHDT and CDR2 YNNKEL (reference sequence). The CDR3 runs 14 residues. In DNA form, the CDR3 reads TGTGCAACTTCTCCGGGACTCGGGGATGAAAAACTGTTTTTT. It encodes CATSPGLGDEKLFF.

The chain is built from TRBV5-1 and TRBJ2-7; no clear D. The CDR3 is 11 amino acids. V lost 2 bases to trimming and J lost 6 bases, with 6 bases between them. The germline gives CDR1 SGHRS, CDR2 YFSETQ. CDR3 nucleotides: TGCGCCAGCAGCTTATCGTCCGAGCAGTACTTC. This translates into CASSLSSEQYF.

Details on this clone: The sample contains more than one DNA sequence encoding this CDR3. J is TRBJ2-7 and V is TRBV5-1, with D hard to call. Trimming pared 0 bases from V and 2 bases from J, leaving 9 bases between. The CDR3 loop spans 14 amino acids. CDR1 SGHRS and CDR2 YFSETQ come from the germline V gene. This CDR3 is CASSLVVSPYEQYF. The CDR3 nucleotides are TGCGCCAGCAGCTTGGTCGTCTCCCCCTACGAGCAGTACTTC.

V gene TRBV19 combines with J gene TRBJ1-6; the D gene is possibly TRBD1 (5 bases). From germline, CDR1 is LNHDA and CDR2 SQIVND (reference sequence). This CDR3 spans 17 amino acids. The V end was cut by 4 bases, the J end by 7 bases, with 20 bases between. CDR3 DNA sequence: TGTGCCAGTAGTACCACCCTCGACAGTCTGGGGAATTCACCCCTCCACTTT. This translates into CASSTTLDSLGNSPLHF.

This chain uses TRBV11-2 with TRBJ2-5; TRBD2 agrees at 7 bases. CDR1 and CDR2 (germline): SGHAT, FQNNGV. Unmatched junction bases numbered 5, after V lost 2 bases and J lost 2 bases. This CDR3 is 15 amino acids long. Written as DNA, the CDR3 is TGTGCCAGCAGCTTATTCTCGCGGGAGCAAGAGACCCAGTACTTC. This gives the protein CASSLFSREQETQYF.

This chain joins TRBV21-1 and TRBJ2-1; the table's D gene call, TRBD2, was not cross checked with the DNA. TRBV21-1 is tagged as a pseudogene. The CDR3 has 14 amino acids. CDR3 sequence reads: CASSRLGSYNEQFF. The CDR3 nucleotides are TGTGCCAGCAGCAGACTAGGCAGCTACAATGAGCAGTTCTTC.

The chain uses TRBV3-1 (or the pseudogene TRBV3-2) and TRBJ2-2; 13 bases align to TRBD2. From germline, CDR1 is LGHDT and CDR2 YNNKEL (reference sequence). V trimming: 2 bases; J trimming: 6 bases; junction bases outside the gene matches: 3. CDR3 length: 16 amino acids. In nucleotides, the CDR3 is TGTGCCAGCAGCCAAAGGACTAGCGGGAGCGCCGGGGAGCTGTTTTTT. Protein product: CASSQRTSGSAGELFF.

This CDR3 reads CASRGGTDYGYTF. CDR3 in DNA: TGTGCCAGCAGAGGAGGAACGGACTATGGCTACACCTTC. The chain links TRBV7-9 to TRBJ1-2; no clear D gene. Between the trimmed V and J ends, which lost 6 bases and 3 bases, there was a span of 11 bases. The germline gives CDR1 SEHNR, CDR2 FQNEAQ (reference sequence). The CDR3 extends over 13 amino acids. Using reference TRBV7-9 and TRBJ1-2 for the parts outside the CDR3, the full variable domain is DTGVSQNPRHKITKRGQNVTFRCDPISEHNRLYWYRQTLGQGPEFLTYFQNEAQLEKSRLLSDRFSAERPKGSFSTLEIQRTEQGDSAMYLCASRGGTDYGYTFGSGTRLTVV.

This clone is a singleton in its sample. Compared with germline, one end of the junction differs, possibly owing to a read error. This rearrangement joins TRBV7-7 to TRBJ2-7; 7 bases map to TRBD1. The CDR3 runs 13 residues. The germline CDR1 and CDR2 sequences are SSHAT and FNYEAQ (reference sequence). The CDR3 region has the DNA TGTGCTAGCAGCTCGACAGGGCAAGAAAAGCAGTACTTC. It is translated as CASSSTGQEKQYF.

This clone was found once. This sequence joins TRBV3-1 (or the pseudogene TRBV3-2) and TRBJ2-3, with TRBD2 matching 9 bases. The germline V gene encodes CDR1 LGHDT and CDR2 YNNKEL (reference sequence). The CDR3 has 17 amino acids. The V segment lost 1 base and the J segment 2 bases; nucleotides outside the gene matches: 7. In DNA, the CDR3 is TGTGCCAGCAGCCAAGTAGGGGTAGCGGGAGTCACAGATACGCAGTATTTT. This sequence encodes CASSQVGVAGVTDTQYF.

This sequence joins TRBV6-5 and TRBJ2-3; 7 bases fit TRBD1. The CDR3 extends over 15 amino acids. The germline V gene encodes CDR1 MNHEY and CDR2 SVGAGI. After removal of 7 bases from V and 1 base from J, the junction contained 8 bases not matched to a gene. CDR3 protein: CASTRQGRGTDTQYF. The CDR3 DNA reads as TGTGCCAGCACCAGACAGGGAAGGGGCACAGATACGCAGTATTTT.

Written as DNA, the CDR3 is TGTGCCAGCAGCTTCTCAGCTAACTATGGCTACACCTTC. Its translation: CASSFSANYGYTF. V is TRBV11-2 and J is TRBJ1-2; D is ambiguous. Germline CDR1 and CDR2: SGHAT and FQNNGV. There are 13 residues in the CDR3. Trimming cost V 3 bases and J 0 bases, with 5 bases left between them.

This chain joins TRBV27 and TRBJ2-3; 12 bases are shared with TRBD2. This CDR3 region has 16 residues. From germline, CDR1 is MNHEY and CDR2 SMNVEV (reference sequence). Trimming cost V 4 bases and J 2 bases; bases outside gene matches: 4. The CDR3 spells CASSWASGRVTDTQYF. In DNA, the CDR3 is TGTGCCAGCAGTTGGGCTAGCGGGAGGGTCACAGATACGCAGTATTTT.

This clone was observed once. V is TRBV2 and J is TRBJ1-6; 7 bases are a match to TRBD1. This CDR3 has 15 residues. V shed 1 base and J 7 bases; nucleotides not matched to a gene: 4. CDR1 SNHLY and CDR2 FYNNEI come from the germline V gene. The CDR3 sequence is CASSEGGQINSPLHF. CDR3 bases: TGTGCCAGCAGTGAAGGGGGACAGATCAATTCACCCCTCCACTTT.

V is TRBV20-1 and J is TRBJ1-1, with no clear D. The CDR3 contains 14 residues. Germline V gene lookup returns CDR1 DFQATT and CDR2 SNEGSKA (reference sequence). V lost 3 bases and J 1 base, leaving 12 bases between the germline ends. The CDR3 protein is CSASRHRKNTEAFF. The CDR3 nucleotides are TGCAGTGCTAGTAGGCACAGAAAGAACACTGAAGCTTTCTTT.

The V gene is TRBV7-8, the J gene TRBJ2-3; 9 positions agree with TRBD2. The V gene's germline CDR1 is SGHVS and CDR2 FQNEAQ. The CDR3 spans 15 residues. J gave up 7 bases and V 2 bases, and 7 bases lay outside the gene matches. CDR3 in amino acids: CASSLYAGGPNTQYF. The DNA of the CDR3 is TGTGCCAGCAGCTTATATGCGGGAGGGCCAAATACGCAGTATTTT.